Listed below are T cell receptor beta chains from one sample, sequenced in a study of blood T cell repertoires in COVID-19. Repertoires were generated with immunoSEQ multiplex PCR, while TCRdb's copy carries only in-frame clones and drops some. The table has hundreds of thousands of clones, around 90% seen once; the top ten hold 2% to 2.5%. The source material was PBMCs or T cells enriched from blood (not recorded which). The receptors here all came from a middle-aged woman with acute COVID-19. The CDR3 runs from the conserved cysteine through the conserved F or W. A D gene is named only where the DNA matches it firmly. Not all rows give a size; the values are once, few, many and, for expanded clones, a class.

len: 13; abundance: -; d_gene: TRBD1; j_gene: TRBJ2-7; v_gene: TRBV6-5; CDR3nt: TGTGCCAGCACCAAACAGGGGGCACACGAGCAGTACTTC; CDR3aa: CASTKQGAHEQYF
len: 14; abundance: -; d_gene: -; j_gene: TRBJ1-3; v_gene: TRBV19; CDR3nt: TGTGCCAGTAGTACGGGGTGGATCGGAAACACCATATATTTT; CDR3aa: CASSTGWIGNTIYF
len: 15; abundance: -; d_gene: -; j_gene: TRBJ2-2; v_gene: TRBV2; CDR3nt: TGTGCCAGCAGTGTGGCGGAGGCCAACACCGGGGAGCTGTTTTTT; CDR3aa: CASSVAEANTGELFF
len: 20; abundance: -; d_gene: -; j_gene: TRBJ1-6; v_gene: TRBV5-4; CDR3nt: TGTGCCAGCAGCTTGGATGGAGACCCCTATATGTACTCCTATAATTCACCCCTCCACTTT; CDR3aa: CASSLDGDPYMYSYNSPLHF
len: 13; abundance: -; d_gene: TRBD1; j_gene: TRBJ1-1; v_gene: TRBV5-4; CDR3nt: TGTGCCAGCAGCCCAGGGGGCGTGGCTGAAGCTTTCTTT; CDR3aa: CASSPGGVAEAFF
len: 16; abundance: few; d_gene: TRBD2; j_gene: TRBJ2-2; v_gene: TRBV5-1; CDR3nt: TGCGCCAGCAGCTCGGGACTAGCGGGGTATACCGGGGAGCTGTTTTTT; CDR3aa: CASSSGLAGYTGELFF
len: 15; abundance: once; d_gene: -; j_gene: TRBJ1-2; v_gene: TRBV7-8; CDR3nt: TGTGCCAGCAGCTTAGTGGTGGGGCAGGGGCATGGCTACACCTTC; CDR3aa: CASSLVVGQGHGYTF
len: 15; abundance: few; d_gene: -; j_gene: TRBJ1-2; v_gene: TRBV19; CDR3nt: TGTGCCAGTAAATTAGGCGACAGCTCTAACTATGGCTACACCTTC; CDR3aa: CASKLGDSSNYGYTF
len: 13; abundance: -; d_gene: TRBD1; j_gene: TRBJ2-7; v_gene: TRBV9; CDR3nt: TGTGCCAGCAGCGCGACAGGGTACGGCGAGCAGTACTTC; CDR3aa: CASSATGYGEQYF
len: 11; abundance: -; d_gene: -; j_gene: TRBJ2-1; v_gene: TRBV30; CDR3nt: TGTGCCTGGTGCGATAGCCATGAGCAGTTCTTC; CDR3aa: CAWCDSHEQFF
len: 14; abundance: -; d_gene: -; j_gene: TRBJ2-3; v_gene: TRBV3-1/TRBV3-2; CDR3nt: TGTGCCAGCAGCCAGGACCGGGGGTCAGATACGCAGTATTTT; CDR3aa: CASSQDRGSDTQYF